A selection of T cell receptor beta chains follows, all from one sample in a study of T cells after yellow fever vaccination. TCRdb called the 5' RACE reads again in MiXCR, with one record for every CDR3 protein. The top ten hold 15% to 20% of the sample, which has approximately 350,000 distinct CDR3 sequences, around a tenth seen once. The sample in question was PBMCs, obtained on the day of the first yellow fever vaccination. Source of these receptors: a man between 18 and 29 years old who received the YFV17D yellow fever vaccine. Each CDR3 is given with its conserved first and last residue. Fields, in order: CDR3 DNA, CDR3 protein, V gene, D gene, clone size, CDR3 length, J gene. D genes are given only for firm matches. For some rows the clone size is stated as once, few or many, or as a class when expanded; others skip it.

cdr3_nt: TGTGCCAGCAGCTTTGGGGGCATCGTGGGCTACACCTTC; cdr3_aa: CASSFGGIVGYTF; v_call: TRBV12-1; d_call: -; clone_size: -; cdr3_length: 13; j_call: TRBJ1-2
cdr3_nt: TGTGCCAGCAGCTCAAAGAACACTGAAGCTTTCTTT; cdr3_aa: CASSSKNTEAFF; v_call: TRBV11-2; d_call: -; clone_size: few; cdr3_length: 12; j_call: TRBJ1-1
cdr3_nt: TGTGCCAGCAGCCCCGGGGCAGGCGGGGAGCTGTTTTTT; cdr3_aa: CASSPGAGGELFF; v_call: TRBV7-3; d_call: -; clone_size: -; cdr3_length: 13; j_call: TRBJ2-2
cdr3_nt: TGTGCCAGCAGTTACTCACACCGGGTTTCCTCTGGAAACACCATATATTTT; cdr3_aa: CASSYSHRVSSGNTIYF; v_call: TRBV6-5; d_call: -; clone_size: -; cdr3_length: 17; j_call: TRBJ1-3
cdr3_nt: TGTGCCAGCAGACGGGTGGGACAGGGCGTCCACGAGCAGTACTTC; cdr3_aa: CASRRVGQGVHEQYF; v_call: TRBV7-2; d_call: TRBD1; clone_size: few; cdr3_length: 15; j_call: TRBJ2-7
cdr3_nt: TGTGCCACCAGTGATTTCGGGTCTACGCAGTATTTT; cdr3_aa: CATSDFGSTQYF; v_call: TRBV24-1; d_call: -; clone_size: few; cdr3_length: 12; j_call: TRBJ2-3
cdr3_nt: TGCAGCGTTCAACGGACAGGGGGCCCAGATACGCAGTATTTT; cdr3_aa: CSVQRTGGPDTQYF; v_call: TRBV29-1; d_call: TRBD1; clone_size: few; cdr3_length: 14; j_call: TRBJ2-3
cdr3_nt: TGCAGTGCTAGAGCAGGGGAGCGTCCTGGCTACACCTTC; cdr3_aa: CSARAGERPGYTF; v_call: TRBV20-1; d_call: -; clone_size: many; cdr3_length: 13; j_call: TRBJ1-2
cdr3_nt: TGTGCCAGCAAAGGACAGGGGGCGGGCGAGCAGTACTTC; cdr3_aa: CASKGQGAGEQYF; v_call: TRBV6-1; d_call: TRBD1; clone_size: once; cdr3_length: 13; j_call: TRBJ2-7
cdr3_nt: TGTGCCAGCAGCTTGGAACAGAGAGGCGAGCAGTACTTC; cdr3_aa: CASSLEQRGEQYF; v_call: TRBV5-4; d_call: -; clone_size: -; cdr3_length: 13; j_call: TRBJ2-7
cdr3_nt: TGTGCCAGCATCCCCCCCCGGGGCGCGGTCACAGATACGCAGTATTTT; cdr3_aa: CASIPPRGAVTDTQYF; v_call: TRBV7-9; d_call: -; clone_size: once; cdr3_length: 16; j_call: TRBJ2-3
cdr3_nt: TGTGCCAGCAGCCAAGTATCAGGGGGCAATGAGCAGTTCTTC; cdr3_aa: CASSQVSGGNEQFF; v_call: TRBV4-2; d_call: TRBD1; clone_size: few; cdr3_length: 14; j_call: TRBJ2-1
cdr3_nt: TGTGCCAGCAGCTTAGGCAGCCGTAATCAGCCCCAGCATTTT; cdr3_aa: CASSLGSRNQPQHF; v_call: TRBV7-8; d_call: -; clone_size: -; cdr3_length: 14; j_call: TRBJ1-5
cdr3_nt: TGCGCCAGCAGCCAAGATAGGCAGGGGGCCATGAACACTGAAGCTTTCTTT; cdr3_aa: CASSQDRQGAMNTEAFF; v_call: TRBV4-3; d_call: TRBD1; clone_size: -; cdr3_length: 17; j_call: TRBJ1-1
cdr3_nt: TGTTCCAGCAGTGAAGCAAGGACCGCCGGGGAGACCCAGTACTTC; cdr3_aa: CSSSEARTAGETQYF; v_call: TRBV25-1; d_call: -; clone_size: -; cdr3_length: 15; j_call: TRBJ2-5
cdr3_nt: TGCGCCAGCAGCCAAGATTGGGGGCAATATGCTGAAAAACTGTTTTTT; cdr3_aa: CASSQDWGQYAEKLFF; v_call: TRBV4-3; d_call: -; clone_size: once; cdr3_length: 16; j_call: TRBJ1-4
cdr3_nt: TGCGCCAGCAGCCAAGATGGGTCAGGGTACTATGGCTACACCTTC; cdr3_aa: CASSQDGSGYYGYTF; v_call: TRBV4-1; d_call: -; clone_size: -; cdr3_length: 15; j_call: TRBJ1-2
cdr3_nt: TGCGCCAGCAGCTTGGAGGGCAGGGGGCATGAGACCCAGTACTTC; cdr3_aa: CASSLEGRGHETQYF; v_call: TRBV5-1; d_call: TRBD1; clone_size: few; cdr3_length: 15; j_call: TRBJ2-5
cdr3_nt: TGCGCCAGCAGCCCTAGCGCGGGCGGTGACACTGAAGCTTTCTTT; cdr3_aa: CASSPSAGGDTEAFF; v_call: TRBV4-1; d_call: -; clone_size: -; cdr3_length: 15; j_call: TRBJ1-1
cdr3_nt: TGCAGTGCCCCGGGACTAGACACAGATACGCAGTATTTT; cdr3_aa: CSAPGLDTDTQYF; v_call: TRBV20-1; d_call: TRBD2; clone_size: few; cdr3_length: 13; j_call: TRBJ2-3
cdr3_nt: TGTGCCAGCAGCTATAGCGGGGGACCTCTTTACGAGCAGTACTTC; cdr3_aa: CASSYSGGPLYEQYF; v_call: TRBV5-6; d_call: TRBD2; clone_size: -; cdr3_length: 15; j_call: TRBJ2-7
cdr3_nt: TGCGCCAGCAGCGTGACAGGGAACTATGGCTACACCTTC; cdr3_aa: CASSVTGNYGYTF; v_call: TRBV5-1; d_call: TRBD1; clone_size: many; cdr3_length: 13; j_call: TRBJ1-2
cdr3_nt: TGCAGTGCTAGAGAGCCCAACACCGGGGAGCTGTTTTTT; cdr3_aa: CSAREPNTGELFF; v_call: TRBV20-1; d_call: -; clone_size: -; cdr3_length: 13; j_call: TRBJ2-2
cdr3_nt: TGTGCCAGCTCACAGTCCTCCCCGATAACAGATACGCAGTATTTT; cdr3_aa: CASSQSSPITDTQYF; v_call: TRBV18; d_call: -; clone_size: -; cdr3_length: 15; j_call: TRBJ2-3
cdr3_nt: TGCGCCAGCGGATCTACCGGGCCAACTACAGATACGCAGTATTTT; cdr3_aa: CASGSTGPTTDTQYF; v_call: TRBV5-1; d_call: -; clone_size: -; cdr3_length: 15; j_call: TRBJ2-3
cdr3_nt: TGCAGTGCTAGCGACCCGGGACTAGCGGGGGTATTCGAGCAGTTCTTC; cdr3_aa: CSASDPGLAGVFEQFF; v_call: TRBV20-1; d_call: TRBD2; clone_size: -; cdr3_length: 16; j_call: TRBJ2-1
cdr3_nt: TGTGCCATCAGCCCCGGGCTCCTCTGGATTGGATCTAACTATGGCTACACCTTC; cdr3_aa: CAISPGLLWIGSNYGYTF; v_call: TRBV4-2; d_call: -; clone_size: -; cdr3_length: 18; j_call: TRBJ1-2
cdr3_nt: TGTGCCAGCAGAACTTACAGGGTAGAGACTGAAGCTTTCTTT; cdr3_aa: CASRTYRVETEAFF; v_call: TRBV12-3/TRBV12-4; d_call: -; clone_size: -; cdr3_length: 14; j_call: TRBJ1-1
cdr3_nt: TGTGCCAGCAGCTTAGTGGGGGGAGGGAACCGCCAACTCAATCAGCCCCAGCATTTT; cdr3_aa: CASSLVGGGNRQLNQPQHF; v_call: TRBV7-8; d_call: -; clone_size: few; cdr3_length: 19; j_call: TRBJ1-5
cdr3_nt: TGCAGCGTCGAAGACAGGGTCCCATATGGCTACACCTTC; cdr3_aa: CSVEDRVPYGYTF; v_call: TRBV29-1; d_call: TRBD1; clone_size: few; cdr3_length: 13; j_call: TRBJ1-2
cdr3_nt: TGTGCCAGCAGCGGACCCGGGGAGCTGTTTTTT; cdr3_aa: CASSGPGELFF; v_call: TRBV9; d_call: -; clone_size: many; cdr3_length: 11; j_call: TRBJ2-2
cdr3_nt: TGCGCCAGCAGCAGGGGCCTAGGTAACATTCAGTACTTC; cdr3_aa: CASSRGLGNIQYF; v_call: TRBV5-1; d_call: -; clone_size: -; cdr3_length: 13; j_call: TRBJ2-4
cdr3_nt: TGTGCCAGCAGCTTGTCAGTTAACTATGGCTACACCTTC; cdr3_aa: CASSLSVNYGYTF; v_call: TRBV5-8; d_call: -; clone_size: -; cdr3_length: 13; j_call: TRBJ1-2
cdr3_nt: TGCGCCAGCATTGGCAGGGCATACCCAGATACGCAGTATTTT; cdr3_aa: CASIGRAYPDTQYF; v_call: TRBV10-2; d_call: -; clone_size: few; cdr3_length: 14; j_call: TRBJ2-3
cdr3_nt: TGTGCCAGCAGCCCCCGACAGAATGGCTACACCTTC; cdr3_aa: CASSPRQNGYTF; v_call: TRBV7-9; d_call: -; clone_size: -; cdr3_length: 12; j_call: TRBJ1-2
cdr3_nt: TGTGCCAGCAGCCAAGAACGGGTCCAAGAGACCCAGTACTTC; cdr3_aa: CASSQERVQETQYF; v_call: TRBV4-2; d_call: -; clone_size: -; cdr3_length: 14; j_call: TRBJ2-5
cdr3_nt: TGTGCCAGCAGCCGGGCAATTTCAGGCGTGTACGAGCAGTACTTC; cdr3_aa: CASSRAISGVYEQYF; v_call: TRBV7-2; d_call: -; clone_size: -; cdr3_length: 15; j_call: TRBJ2-7
cdr3_nt: TGCGCCAGCAGCCACAAGACAGGGGGGTTCGGTGAGCAGTTCTTC; cdr3_aa: CASSHKTGGFGEQFF; v_call: TRBV4-1; d_call: TRBD1; clone_size: -; cdr3_length: 15; j_call: TRBJ2-1
cdr3_nt: TGCAGCGTTGGGCTTGGGCAGGGTAATCAGCCCCAGCATTTT; cdr3_aa: CSVGLGQGNQPQHF; v_call: TRBV29-1; d_call: -; clone_size: few; cdr3_length: 14; j_call: TRBJ1-5
cdr3_nt: TGTGCCAGCAAAGAGACAGGCGGGTGGGCTGAAGCTTTCTTT; cdr3_aa: CASKETGGWAEAFF; v_call: TRBV6-5; d_call: -; clone_size: -; cdr3_length: 14; j_call: TRBJ1-1
cdr3_nt: TGTGCCACCAGCAGAGATCAAGAGACCCAGTACTTC; cdr3_aa: CATSRDQETQYF; v_call: TRBV15; d_call: -; clone_size: many; cdr3_length: 12; j_call: TRBJ2-5
cdr3_nt: TGCGCCAGCAGCTTGGGGGGCCGTGGCTACACCTTC; cdr3_aa: CASSLGGRGYTF; v_call: TRBV5-1; d_call: -; clone_size: -; cdr3_length: 12; j_call: TRBJ1-2
cdr3_nt: TGTGCCAGCAGCTTAGGTTACCAACCGATGGATACGCAGTATTTT; cdr3_aa: CASSLGYQPMDTQYF; v_call: TRBV7-7; d_call: -; clone_size: few; cdr3_length: 15; j_call: TRBJ2-3
cdr3_nt: TGCGCCAGCAGCTTAAACACCTTCTCTGGGGCCAACGTCCTGACTTTC; cdr3_aa: CASSLNTFSGANVLTF; v_call: TRBV5-1; d_call: -; clone_size: few; cdr3_length: 16; j_call: TRBJ2-6